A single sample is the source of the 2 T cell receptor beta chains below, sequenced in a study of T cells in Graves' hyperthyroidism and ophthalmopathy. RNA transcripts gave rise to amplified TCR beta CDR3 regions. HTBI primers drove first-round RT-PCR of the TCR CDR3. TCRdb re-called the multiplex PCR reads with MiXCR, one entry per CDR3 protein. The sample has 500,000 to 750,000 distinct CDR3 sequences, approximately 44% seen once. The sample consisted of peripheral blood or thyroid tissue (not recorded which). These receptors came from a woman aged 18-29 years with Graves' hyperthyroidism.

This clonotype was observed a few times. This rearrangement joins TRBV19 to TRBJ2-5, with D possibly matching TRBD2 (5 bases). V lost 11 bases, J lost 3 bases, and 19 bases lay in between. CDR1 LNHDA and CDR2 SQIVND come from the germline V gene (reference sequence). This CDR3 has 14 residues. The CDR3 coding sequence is TGTGCCGGCTACCCGGACTCCTGGAAAGAGACCCAGTACTTC. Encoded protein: CAGYPDSWKETQYF. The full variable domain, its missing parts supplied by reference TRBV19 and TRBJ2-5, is DGGITQSPKYLFRKEGQNVTLSCEQNLNHDAMYWYRQDPGQGLRLIYYSQIVNDFQKGDIAEGYSVSREKKESFPLTVTSAQKNPTAFYLCAGYPDSWKETQYFGPGTRLLVL.

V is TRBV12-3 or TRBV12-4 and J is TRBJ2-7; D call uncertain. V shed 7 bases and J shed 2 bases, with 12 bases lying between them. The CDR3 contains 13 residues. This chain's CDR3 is CASTHGQAYEQYF. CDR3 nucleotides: TGTGCCAGCACCCATGGGCAGGCCTACGAGCAGTACTTC.